Here is one T cell receptor (beta chain) with its context. Its target is not known. The time point here: cycle 4 day 1 (C4D1), after 5 to 7 weeks of nivolumab. All patients relapsed after autologous stem cell transplantation, and brentuximab vedotin exposure varied. Reported best responses ranged across complete response, partial response or progressive disease. This sample stems from a study of PD-1 blockade in classical Hodgkin lymphoma. Notes on the study in general: A significant rise in TCR diversity by C4D1 was seen for CD4+ but not CD8+ cells. Baseline diversity resembling that of newly diagnosed patients was seen in complete responders. Newly diagnosed patients were reported to exhibit reduced baseline TCR diversity relative to healthy donors.

The method was immunoSEQ multiplex PCR; TCRdb's version includes in-frame clones alone and lacks a portion of them. This sample has 90,000 to 140,000 clones, with roughly 89% found just once. Specimen: peripheral blood mononuclear cells (PBMCs), collected before the fourth cycle of nivolumab. This sequence was found in a human donor with classical Hodgkin lymphoma.

CDR3 DNA sequence: TGTGCCATCAGTGACCCTACTAGCGGGAAAGAGACCCAGTACTTC. Its protein product is CAISDPTSGKETQYF. This chain uses TRBV10-3 with TRBJ2-5; 10 nucleotides agree with TRBD2. V lost 3 bases, J lost 3 bases, and 4 bases stayed unmatched. This CDR3 has 15 amino acids. Germline V CDR1 and CDR2: ENHRY, SYGVKD.